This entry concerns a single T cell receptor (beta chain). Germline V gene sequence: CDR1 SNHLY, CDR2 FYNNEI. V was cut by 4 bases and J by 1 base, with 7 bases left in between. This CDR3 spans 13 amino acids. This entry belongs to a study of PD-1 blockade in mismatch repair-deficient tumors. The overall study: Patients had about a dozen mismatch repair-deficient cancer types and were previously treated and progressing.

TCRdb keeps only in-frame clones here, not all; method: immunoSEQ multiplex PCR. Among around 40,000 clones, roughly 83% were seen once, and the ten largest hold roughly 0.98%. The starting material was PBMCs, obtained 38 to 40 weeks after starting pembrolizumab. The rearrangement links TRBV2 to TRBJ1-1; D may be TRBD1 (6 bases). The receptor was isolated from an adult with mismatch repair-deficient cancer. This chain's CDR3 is CASSGDTNTEAFF. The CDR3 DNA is TGTGCCAGCAGTGGGGACACGAACACTGAAGCTTTCTTT. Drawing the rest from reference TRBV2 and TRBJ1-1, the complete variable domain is EPEVTQTPSHQVTQMGQEVILRCVPISNHLYFYWYRQILGQKVEFLVSFYNNEISEKSEIFDDQFSVERPDGSNFTLKIRSTKLEDSAMYFCASSGDTNTEAFFGQGTRLTVV.